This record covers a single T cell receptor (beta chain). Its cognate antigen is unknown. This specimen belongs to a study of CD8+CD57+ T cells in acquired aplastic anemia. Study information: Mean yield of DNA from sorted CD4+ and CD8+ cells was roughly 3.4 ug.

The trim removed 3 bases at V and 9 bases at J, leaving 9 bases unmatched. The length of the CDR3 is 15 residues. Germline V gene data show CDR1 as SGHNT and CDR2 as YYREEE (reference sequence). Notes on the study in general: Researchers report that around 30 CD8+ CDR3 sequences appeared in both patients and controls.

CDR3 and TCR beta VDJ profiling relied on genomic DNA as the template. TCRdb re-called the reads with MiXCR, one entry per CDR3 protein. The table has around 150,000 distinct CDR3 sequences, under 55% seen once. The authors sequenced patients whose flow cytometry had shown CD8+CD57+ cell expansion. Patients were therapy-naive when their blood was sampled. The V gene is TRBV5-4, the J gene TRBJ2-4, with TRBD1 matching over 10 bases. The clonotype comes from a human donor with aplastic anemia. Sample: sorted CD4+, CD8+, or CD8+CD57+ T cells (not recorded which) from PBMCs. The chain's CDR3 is CASSSLPDRGAIQYF. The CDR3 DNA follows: TGTGCCAGCAGCTCCCTCCCGGACAGGGGGGCCATTCAGTACTTC.